Shown below are 15 T cell receptor beta chains from a single sample sequenced in a study of regulatory T cells in long-lasting Graves disease. The time point is: newly diagnosed GD, antithyroid drugs for less than 3 months. RNA extracted from PBMCs served as the sequencing template. Arm-PCR with iRepertoire HTBI primers amplified the CDR3 regions for these TCR beta libraries. TCRdb reprocessed the multiplex PCR reads via MiXCR and lists one record per CDR3 protein. This sample yields 550,000 to 600,000 distinct CDR3 sequences, of which approximately 16% are seen a single time; approximately 12% belongs to the top ten. The sample was also linked to a second study, of T cells in Graves' hyperthyroidism and ophthalmopathy.

This material consisted of peripheral blood mononuclear cells (PBMCs), taken at new diagnosis, from a patient treated with antithyroid drugs. These receptors all stem from a man younger than 35 with Graves disease.

This clonotype has a count of ten or more. V is TRBV6-5 and J is TRBJ1-2; D may be TRBD1 (5 bases). Trimming took off 2 bases at V and 6 bases at J, with 16 bases between the two ends. The CDR3 is made up of 15 amino acids. CDR1 is MNHEY, CDR2 SVGAGI, per germline. The CDR3: CASSYGRQGRNGYTF. CDR3 DNA sequence: TGTGCCAGCAGTTACGGTCGGCAGGGTAGGAATGGCTACACCTTC.

This clonotype was detected ten times or more. The genes are TRBV28 and TRBJ2-1; D is tentatively TRBD1 or TRBD2 (5 bases each). This CDR3 region has 14 residues. The germline V gene encodes CDR1 MDHEN and CDR2 SYDVKM. The V gene lost 6 bases and the J gene lost 5 bases, with 14 bases spanning the gap. The CDR3 protein is CASRFRDLNNEQFF. As DNA, the CDR3 is TGTGCCAGCAGATTCCGGGACCTCAACAATGAGCAGTTCTTC.

This clonotype was counted a few times. The genes are TRBV7-6 and TRBJ1-5; maybe TRBD1 (5 bases). This CDR3 region has 14 residues. Trimming took 3 bases from V and 5 from J, leaving 11 bases between them. Germline loops: CDR1 SGHVS, CDR2 FNYEAQ. The CDR3 nucleotides are TGTGCCAGCAGCTTCGAAGGGGCGGATCAGCCCCAGCATTTT. It translates to CASSFEGADQPQHF.

The rearrangement uses TRBV12-3 or TRBV12-4 and TRBJ1-5; D is unclear. The germline V and J ends were trimmed by 5 bases and 12 bases, with 11 bases remaining between them. This CDR3 region has 11 residues. For the CDR3, the DNA is TGTGCCAGCAGTATTAACGGGGACCAGCATTTT. Translation: CASSINGDQHF.

The sample holds many counts of this clonotype. The chain is built from TRBV11-2 and TRBJ2-7, with 14 nucleotides matching TRBD2. After removal of 5 bases from V and 7 bases from J, the junction contained 7 bases not matched to a gene. Germline V gene lookup returns CDR1 SGHAT and CDR2 FQNNGV. The CDR3 is made up of 15 amino acids. CDR3 region: CASSTQGLAGVEQYF. The CDR3 bases are TGTGCCAGCAGCACCCAGGGACTAGCGGGAGTTGAGCAGTACTTC. Supplemented by reference TRBV11-2 and TRBJ2-7, the full variable domain reads EAGVAQSPRYKIIEKRQSVAFWCNPISGHATLYWYQQILGQGPKLLIQFQNNGVVDDSQLPKDRFSAERLKGVDSTLKIQPAKLEDSAVYLCASSTQGLAGVEQYFGPGTRLTVT.

Comments on this clonotype: Possible read error: a much larger clone is one base away. V gene TRBV30 combines with J gene TRBJ2-1, with TRBD2 matching over 12 bases. CDR1 GTSNPN and CDR2 SVGIG come from the germline V gene (reference sequence). Unmatched junction bases numbered 9, after V lost 5 bases and J lost 10 bases. The CDR3 is 14 amino acids. The CDR3 DNA follows: TGTGCCTGGTGTCACGGACTAGCGGGAAACGAGCAGTTCTTC. Amino acid sequence: CAWCHGLAGNEQFF.

This clonotype turned up a few times. The V and J genes are TRBV30 and TRBJ1-4; D gene unclear. The CDR3 extends over 16 amino acids. V was shortened by 1 base and J by 1 base, with 13 bases between the two germline ends. From germline, CDR1 is GTSNPN and CDR2 SVGIG (reference sequence). The CDR3 DNA reads as TGTGCCTGGAGTGACTTCGCGGGATTAACTAATGAAAAACTGTTTTTT. Protein: CAWSDFAGLTNEKLFF.

J is TRBJ2-2 and V is TRBV20-1, with 10 bases fitting TRBD2. The CDR3 spans 18 residues. The germline V gene encodes CDR1 DFQATT and CDR2 SNEGSKA (reference sequence). Germline trimming cut 0 bases from V and 0 bases from J; bases unmatched to any gene: 7. The chain's CDR3 is CSARETSGPFTNTGELFF. The CDR3 nucleotides are TGCAGTGCTAGAGAGACTAGCGGGCCCTTCACGAACACCGGGGAGCTGTTTTTT.

The chain couples TRBV30 to TRBJ2-7; 7 bases agree with TRBD1. CDR1 GTSNPN and CDR2 SVGIG come from the germline V gene (reference sequence). The CDR3 length is 15 residues. After removal of 3 bases from V and 4 bases from J, the junction contained 12 bases not matched to a gene. CDR3 region: CAWRFRDSDWYEQYF. The CDR3 DNA reads TGTGCCTGGAGGTTCCGGGACAGCGATTGGTACGAGCAGTACTTC.

This clonotype showed up many times. The chain's CDR3 is CATSYDRGVSNQPQHF. In nucleotides, the CDR3 is TGTGCCACCAGTTACGACAGGGGGGTTAGCAATCAGCCCCAGCATTTT. The chain recombines TRBV24-1 with TRBJ1-5; 9 bases map to TRBD1. Germline trimming cut 6 bases from V and 0 bases from J; bases unmatched to any gene: 5. The CDR3 is made up of 16 amino acids. Germline CDR1 and CDR2: KGHDR and SFDVKD.

This clonotype was recorded many times. V is TRBV6-1 and J is TRBJ1-2, with D perhaps TRBD1 (6 bases). The CDR3 is 14 amino acids. Germline lookup yields CDR1 MNHNS and CDR2 SASEGT. With 6 bases removed from V and 3 bases from J, the gap between germline ends came to 14 bases. CDR3 nucleotide sequence: TGTGCCAGCAGGTCCGGGGGGGGCGACTATGGCTACACCTTC. This translates into CASRSGGGDYGYTF.

This clonotype was counted at least ten times. The chain recombines TRBV11-3 with TRBJ2-1; unclear D gene. Germline V CDR1 and CDR2: SGHNT, YENEEA. This CDR3 region has 15 residues. Trimming pared 3 bases from V and 5 bases from J, leaving 14 bases between. For the CDR3, the DNA is TGTGCCAGCAGCTTCTCAGGAGCGTCGAACAATGAGCAGTTCTTC. Translated: CASSFSGASNNEQFF.

This clonotype was recorded at least ten times. This sequence joins TRBV20-1 and TRBJ2-7; D may be TRBD1 or TRBD2 (5 bases each). Between the trimmed V and J ends, which lost 4 bases and 0 bases, there was a span of 10 bases. Germline V gives CDR1 DFQATT, CDR2 SNEGSKA (reference sequence). The CDR3 is 13 amino acids. The CDR3 DNA reads as TGCAGTGCTACCAGGGACGGCTCCTACGAGCAGTACTTC. Its protein is CSATRDGSYEQYF.

The genes are TRBV11-2 and TRBJ1-2, with a possible D match to TRBD1 (6 bases). This CDR3 comprises 17 residues. Germline CDR1 is SGHAT and CDR2 is FQNNGV. The ends were cut back, 4 bases at V and 2 bases at J, with 20 bases in the middle. CDR3 bases: TGTGCCAGCAGCTCGTCGACAGGCCCCTATACAAACTATGGCTACACCTTC. Amino acid sequence: CASSSSTGPYTNYGYTF.

This sequence joins TRBV9 and TRBJ2-1, with 9 bases fitting TRBD2. V shed 4 bases, J shed 6 bases, and the junction held 14 bases outside the gene matches. Germline CDR1 reads SGDLS; CDR2 reads YYNGEE. CDR3 length equals 17 residues. The CDR3 sequence: CASSTSLIAGAVNEQFF. CDR3 bases: TGTGCCAGCAGCACCAGCCTGATAGCGGGAGCAGTCAATGAGCAGTTCTTC.